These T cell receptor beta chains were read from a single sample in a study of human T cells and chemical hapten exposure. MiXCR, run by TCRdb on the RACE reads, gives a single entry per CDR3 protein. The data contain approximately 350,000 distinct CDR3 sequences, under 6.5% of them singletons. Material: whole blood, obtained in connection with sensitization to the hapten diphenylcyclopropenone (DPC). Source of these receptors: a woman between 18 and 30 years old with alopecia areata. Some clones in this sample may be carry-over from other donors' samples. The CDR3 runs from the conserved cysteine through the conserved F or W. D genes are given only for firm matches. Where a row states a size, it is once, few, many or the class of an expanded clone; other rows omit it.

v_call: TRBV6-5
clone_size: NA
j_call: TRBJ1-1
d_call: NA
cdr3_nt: TGTGCCAGCAGTTACTCAACGGGGACGAACACTGAAGCTTTCTTT
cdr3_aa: CASSYSTGTNTEAFF

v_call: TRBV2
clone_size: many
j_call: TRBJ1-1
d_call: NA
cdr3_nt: TGTGCCAGCAGGGCAGAGGCGAACACTGAAGCTTTCTTT
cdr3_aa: CASRAEANTEAFF

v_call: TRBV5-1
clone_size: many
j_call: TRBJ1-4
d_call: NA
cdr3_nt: TGCGCCAGCAGCTTCGGGGGGCTGGATGAAAAACTGTTTTTT
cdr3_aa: CASSFGGLDEKLFF

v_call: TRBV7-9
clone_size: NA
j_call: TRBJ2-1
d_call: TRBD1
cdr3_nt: TGTGCCAGCGGGACAGGGCTGGACAATGAGCAGTTCTTC
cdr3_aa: CASGTGLDNEQFF

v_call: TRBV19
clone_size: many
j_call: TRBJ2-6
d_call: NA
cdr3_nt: TGTGCCACCAGACAGCCGGGAGGGGCCAACGTCCTGACTTTC
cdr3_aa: CATRQPGGANVLTF

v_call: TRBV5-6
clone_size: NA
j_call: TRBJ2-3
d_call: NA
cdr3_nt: TGTGCCAGCAGCTTGGGGCAATTTCTCACAGATACGCAGTATTTT
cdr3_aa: CASSLGQFLTDTQYF

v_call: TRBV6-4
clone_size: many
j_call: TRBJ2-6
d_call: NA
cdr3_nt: TGTGCCAGCAGCGACACTACAGGCACTGGGGCCAACGTCCTGACTTTC
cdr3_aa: CASSDTTGTGANVLTF

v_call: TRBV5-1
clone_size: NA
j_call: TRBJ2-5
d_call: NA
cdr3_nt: TGCGCCAGCAGCAAACTAGGCGCGCAGTACTTC
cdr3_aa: CASSKLGAQYF

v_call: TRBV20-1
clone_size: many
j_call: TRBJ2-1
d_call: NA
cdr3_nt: TGCAGTGCTAGAGCAGCAGGCGGTAGCAATGAGCAGTTCTTC
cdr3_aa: CSARAAGGSNEQFF

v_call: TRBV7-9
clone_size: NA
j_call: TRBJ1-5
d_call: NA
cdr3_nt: TGTGCCAGCAGCCCAACCGCGCCTGGACAGCCCCAGCATTTT
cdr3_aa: CASSPTAPGQPQHF

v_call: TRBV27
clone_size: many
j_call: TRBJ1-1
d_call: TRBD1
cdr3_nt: TGTGCCAGCAGTTTAGCGGGCGGCAGGGGGCGGACTGAAGCTTTCTTT
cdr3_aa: CASSLAGGRGRTEAFF

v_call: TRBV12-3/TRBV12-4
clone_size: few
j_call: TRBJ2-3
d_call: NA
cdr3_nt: TGTGCCAGCAGTTTGAGTGCACAGAATACGCAGTATTTT
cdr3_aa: CASSLSAQNTQYF

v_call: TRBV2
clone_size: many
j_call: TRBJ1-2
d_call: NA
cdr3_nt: TGTGCCAGTCACCCCGGCCCGGTGCGGGCACGACACTATGGCTACACCTTC
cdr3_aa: CASHPGPVRARHYGYTF

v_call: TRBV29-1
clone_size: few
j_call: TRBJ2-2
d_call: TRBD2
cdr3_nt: TGCAGCGTTTGGGGTAGCGGGGGAACCACCGGGGAGCTGTTTTTT
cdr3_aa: CSVWGSGGTTGELFF

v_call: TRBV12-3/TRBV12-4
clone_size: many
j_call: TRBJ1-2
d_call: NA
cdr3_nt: TGTGCCAGCAGTTTAGGTCATGGCTACACCTTC
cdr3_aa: CASSLGHGYTF

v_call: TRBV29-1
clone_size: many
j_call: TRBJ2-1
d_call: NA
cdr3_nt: TGCAGCGTTGAAGATTGGCGAGGCAATGAGCAGTTCTTC
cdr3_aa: CSVEDWRGNEQFF

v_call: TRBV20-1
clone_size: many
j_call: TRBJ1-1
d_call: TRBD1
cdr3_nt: TGCAGTGCTCCGGGACAGTCCCCCTCGAACACTGAAGCTTTCTTT
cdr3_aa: CSAPGQSPSNTEAFF

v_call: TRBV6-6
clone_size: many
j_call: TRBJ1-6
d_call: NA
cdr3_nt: TGTGCCAGCACTGACCGAGAATATTCACCCCTCCACTTT
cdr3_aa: CASTDREYSPLHF

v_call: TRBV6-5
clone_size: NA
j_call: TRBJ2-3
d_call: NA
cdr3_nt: TGTGCCAGCAGTTACAGGCGCTTAGATACGCAGTATTTT
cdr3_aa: CASSYRRLDTQYF

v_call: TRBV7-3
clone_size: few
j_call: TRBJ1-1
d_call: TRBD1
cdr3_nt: TGTGCCAGCAGCCTACAGGGGATGGAGAACACTGAAGCTTTCTTT
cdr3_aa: CASSLQGMENTEAFF

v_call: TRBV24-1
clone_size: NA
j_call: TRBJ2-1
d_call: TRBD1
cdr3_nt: TGTGCCACCAGTGATCAGGGGGCGCGTAACAATGAGCAGTTCTTC
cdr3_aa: CATSDQGARNNEQFF